Following are 29 T cell receptor beta chains from one sample sequenced in a study of T-cell reconstitution after alpha-beta-depleted transplantation in children. Unique molecular identifiers were incorporated into the prepared TCRbeta library. TCRdb called the PCR reads again in MiXCR, with one record for every CDR3 protein. The sample contains about 460,000 distinct CDR3 sequences, over 10% of which appear only once. The sample was PBMCs, mostly from graft donor cells, taken 180 days after TCRalphabeta/CD19-depleted stem cell transplant. These receptors all stem from a female patient aged 2-10 years who had a stem cell transplant for aplastic anemia, so the T cells may come from the graft donor.

The chain recombines TRBV18 with TRBJ2-5; no firm D call. The CDR3 length is 16 residues. CDR1 KGHSH and CDR2 LQKENI come from the germline V gene. V lost 5 bases and J lost 5, with 21 bases in between. The CDR3 DNA follows: TGTGCCAGCTCATCACGCGACAAAACTATGAGGGAGACCCAGTACTTC. Protein: CASSSRDKTMRETQYF.

This clonotype was picked up a small number of times. The J gene is TRBJ1-5, the V gene TRBV5-1; TRBD1 is a possible D gene (6 bases). This CDR3 has 16 amino acids. Germline V CDR1 and CDR2: SGHRS, YFSETQ. The V end was cut by 0 bases, the J end by 7 bases, with 17 bases between. The chain's CDR3 is CASSLGGPGSGQPQHF. CDR3 DNA sequence: TGCGCCAGCAGCTTGGGGGGGCCCGGCTCGGGGCAGCCCCAGCATTTT.

The chain recombines TRBV24-1 with TRBJ2-2; D unresolved. The germline gives CDR1 KGHDR, CDR2 SFDVKD. The CDR3 covers 15 residues. Trimming removed 0 bases from V and 8 bases from J, with 12 bases in between. This chain's CDR3 is CATSDLPRLSGELFF. CDR3 nucleotide sequence: TGTGCCACCAGTGATTTGCCCCGACTCTCGGGGGAGCTGTTTTTT.

This sequence joins TRBV7-9 and TRBJ1-6; no clear D gene. The CDR3 totals 11 residues. The germline V gene encodes CDR1 SEHNR and CDR2 FQNEAQ (reference sequence). The V and J ends lost 9 bases and 13 bases respectively, with 13 bases between them. CDR3 residues: CASQAEDPLHF. The CDR3 nucleotides read TGTGCCAGTCAGGCGGAAGACCCCCTCCACTTT.

V and J are TRBV5-6 and TRBJ2-1, with D perhaps TRBD2 (6 bases). CDR1 is SGHDT, CDR2 YYEEEE, per germline. The CDR3 covers 19 residues. V lost 1 base and J lost 4, with 24 bases in between. The chain's CDR3 is CASSLLTGVVGGIYNEQFF. The CDR3 DNA follows: TGTGCCAGCAGCTTGCTGACGGGAGTCGTGGGGGGTATATACAATGAGCAGTTCTTC.

This clonotype turned up a few times. The rearrangement uses TRBV13 and TRBJ2-3; D unresolved. There are 14 residues in the CDR3. Per germline, CDR1 PRHDT and CDR2 FYEKMQ (reference sequence). V gave up 3 bases and J gave up 4 bases, with 11 bases separating them. The DNA for the CDR3 is TGTGCCAGCAGCTTCAGGCAGGATCCAGATACGCAGTATTTT. Amino acid sequence: CASSFRQDPDTQYF. The full variable domain, with the rest looked up from reference TRBV13 and TRBJ2-3, is AAGVIQSPRHLIKEKRETATLKCYPIPRHDTVYWYQQGPGQDPQFLISFYEKMQSDKGSIPDRFSAQQFSDYHSELNMSSLELGDSALYFCASSFRQDPDTQYFGPGTRLTVL.

Many counts were recorded for this clonotype. The gene calls are TRBV29-1 and TRBJ2-7; 9 positions agree with TRBD1. The CDR3 length is 15 residues. Germline lookup yields CDR1 SQVTM and CDR2 ANQGSEA. V was pared by 0 bases and J by 3 bases, with 6 bases of the junction left unmatched. The CDR3 sequence: CSVEDHRGRNYEQYF. CDR3 nucleotides: TGCAGCGTTGAAGATCACAGGGGGCGGAACTACGAGCAGTACTTC.

This clonotype occurred a few times. J is TRBJ1-1 and V is TRBV18; D may be TRBD1 (5 bases). CDR1 and CDR2 (germline): KGHSH, LQKENI. The CDR3 is 11 residues long. The V end lost 3 bases, the J end lost 11 bases, and 10 bases lay between the germline ends. The CDR3 here is CASSPRAGAFF. The CDR3 DNA follows: TGTGCCAGCTCACCCAGGGCCGGTGCTTTCTTT.

The V gene is TRBV20-1, the J gene TRBJ1-6, with no clear D. V was trimmed by 0 bases and J by 7 bases, leaving 16 bases between them. CDR1 is DFQATT and CDR2 is SNEGSKA in the germline V gene (reference sequence). The CDR3 is 16 residues long. The CDR3 DNA follows: TGCAGTGCTAGAGATGCTAGGAGCGACCTAAATTCACCCCTCCACTTT. Its protein is CSARDARSDLNSPLHF.

This chain links TRBV7-2 with TRBJ2-3, with D perhaps TRBD1 (5 bases). Trimming removed 3 bases from V and 0 bases from J, with 16 bases in between. The CDR3 is 17 residues long. Germline CDR1 is SGHTA and CDR2 is FQGNSA. The CDR3 loop is CASSFNPTGTSTDTQYF. CDR3 nucleotides: TGTGCCAGCAGCTTTAACCCTACAGGAACTAGCACAGATACGCAGTATTTT.

This clonotype was seen more than once but under ten times. This sequence joins TRBV4-1 and TRBJ1-5, with D possibly being TRBD1 (6 bases). Trimming shortened V by 0 bases and J by 0 bases, and 12 bases separated the two germline ends. The CDR3 loop spans 17 amino acids. Germline assignment: CDR1 MGHRA and CDR2 YSYEKL. The DNA for the CDR3 is TGCGCCAGCAGCCAAGAACAGGGCCTCTATAGCAATCAGCCCCAGCATTTT. It specifies CASSQEQGLYSNQPQHF.

There are a few counts of this clonotype. The chain recombines TRBV25-1 with TRBJ1-1, with D hard to call. CDR3 size: 12 residues. The germline V gene encodes CDR1 MGHDK and CDR2 SYGVNS. V shed 7 bases and J shed 9 bases, with 15 bases lying between them. As DNA, the CDR3 is TGTGCCAGCACCACGTCCGGGCTAAAAGCTTTCTTT. Amino acids: CASTTSGLKAFF. Full variable domain (missing parts from reference TRBV25-1 and TRBJ1-1): EADIYQTPRYLVIGTGKKITLECSQTMGHDKMYWYQQDPGMELHLIHYSYGVNSTEKGDLSSESTVSRIRTEHFPLTLESARPSHTSQYLCASTTSGLKAFFGQGTRLTVV.

This clonotype was observed many times. V is TRBV7-2 and J is TRBJ1-1; D is uncertain. In germline, CDR1 is SGHTA, CDR2 FQGNSA. Trimming took 5 bases from V and 1 from J, leaving 14 bases between them. This CDR3 is 15 amino acids long. The CDR3 here is CASSPGGGRNTEAFF. The CDR3 DNA follows: TGTGCCAGCAGCCCCGGAGGTGGCAGGAACACTGAAGCTTTCTTT.

This clonotype turned up a few times. The chain uses TRBV25-1 and TRBJ2-7; weak D call: TRBD2 (5 bases). The CDR3 covers 12 residues. CDR1 is MGHDK, CDR2 SYGVNS, per germline. Between the trimmed V and J ends, which lost 2 bases and 11 bases, there was a span of 13 bases. This CDR3 is CASSEGSLAEYF. CDR3 in DNA: TGTGCCAGCAGTGAAGGGAGCCTAGCCGAGTACTTC.

The chain carries TRBV28 and TRBJ1-2, with unresolved D. This CDR3 has 10 amino acids. Trimming left V 10 bases short and J 8 bases short, with 11 bases between. Germline CDR1 MDHEN, CDR2 SYDVKM. As DNA, the CDR3 is TGTGCCACCCTAGCTGGGGGCTACACCTTC. Translated: CATLAGGYTF.

The chain links TRBV4-1 to TRBJ2-1, with 8 bases that match TRBD2. The ends lost 1 base at V and 10 bases at J; junction bases unmatched: 15. In germline, CDR1 is MGHRA, CDR2 YSYEKL. This CDR3 spans 17 amino acids. This CDR3 is CASSQGYSGNPPAEQFF. CDR3 DNA: TGCGCCAGCAGCCAAGGATATAGCGGGAACCCCCCAGCAGAGCAGTTCTTC.

A few counts support this clonotype. V is TRBV29-1 and J is TRBJ1-3; a possible D gene is TRBD1 (5 bases). Germline V CDR1 and CDR2: SQVTM, ANQGSEA. V was trimmed by 5 bases and J by 1 base, leaving 27 bases between them. This CDR3 region has 19 residues. As DNA, the CDR3 is TGCAGCGTTCAGATCGGGGTGAACAGGCGTGAGAAATCTGGAAACACCATATATTTT. Residues: CSVQIGVNRREKSGNTIYF.

The chain recombines TRBV20-1 with TRBJ1-2; the D gene is possibly TRBD1 (5 bases). V shed 3 bases and J shed 9 bases, with 17 bases lying between them. Per the germline V gene, CDR1 is DFQATT and CDR2 is SNEGSKA (reference sequence). CDR3 length: 13 residues. CDR3: CSASEGSHFSYTF. In nucleotides, the CDR3 is TGCAGTGCTAGCGAGGGGTCACACTTTAGCTACACCTTC.

This clonotype was recorded a few times. V and J are TRBV29-1 and TRBJ1-5; 8 positions agree with TRBD1. The germline gives CDR1 SQVTM, CDR2 ANQGSEA. V gave up 6 bases and J gave up 2 bases; unmatched junction bases: 6. CDR3 length equals 14 residues. The CDR3 region has the DNA TGCAGCGTACGACAGGGGAAGGGCAATCAGCCCCAGCATTTT. Amino acid sequence: CSVRQGKGNQPQHF.

CDR3 loop: CASSECETSGKTSSYEQYF. The CDR3 bases are TGTGCCAGCAGTGAATGTGAGACTAGCGGGAAGACGAGCTCCTACGAGCAGTACTTC. V usage is TRBV25-1 and J usage is TRBJ2-7, with 11 bases aligning to TRBD2. J gave up 0 bases and V 1 base, and 11 bases lay outside the gene matches. The CDR3 spans 19 residues. From germline, CDR1 is MGHDK and CDR2 SYGVNS.

This clonotype was seen a few times. The rearrangement links TRBV7-2 to TRBJ2-1; no clear D. The V gene's germline CDR1 is SGHTA and CDR2 FQGNSA. The CDR3 spans 16 residues. Trimming removed 2 bases at V and 0 bases at J, with 11 bases between. The CDR3 loop is CASSLFRRSSYNEQFF. The CDR3 DNA reads TGTGCCAGCAGCTTATTCCGGAGAAGCTCCTACAATGAGCAGTTCTTC.

This clonotype showed up just once. The CDR3 sequence is CASSSTIEAGGLGEQFF. CDR3 in DNA: TGTGCCAGCAGCTCAACCATAGAGGCAGGGGGCTTGGGTGAGCAGTTCTTC. V usage is TRBV7-3 and J usage is TRBJ2-1; 8 bases agree with TRBD1. J gave up 9 bases and V 4 bases, and 17 bases lay outside the gene matches. Per germline, CDR1 SGHTA and CDR2 FQGTGA. CDR3 length equals 17 residues.

This chain connects TRBV4-3 to TRBJ2-5; 10 bases are shared with TRBD2. Germline V gives CDR1 LGHNA, CDR2 YSLEER. Losses at the gene ends were 1 base for V and 4 bases for J; bases not matched to a gene: 6. The CDR3 consists of 16 residues. The CDR3 spells CASSQAPAGGLETQYF. The CDR3 coding sequence is TGCGCCAGCAGCCAAGCTCCAGCGGGAGGGTTAGAGACCCAGTACTTC.

The chain uses TRBV18 and TRBJ2-2; a possible D gene is TRBD1 (6 bases). CDR1 and CDR2 from the germline V gene are KGHSH and LQKENI. Trimming took off 3 bases at V and 5 bases at J, with 13 bases between the two ends. CDR3 size: 15 residues. CDR3: CASSPFDRLTGELFF. The CDR3, as DNA: TGTGCCAGCTCACCTTTCGACAGGTTAACCGGGGAGCTGTTTTTT.

The rearrangement joins TRBV5-1 to TRBJ2-1; 9 nucleotides align to TRBD2. CDR3 size: 15 residues. V was clipped by 4 bases and J by 3 bases; unmatched bases: 5. From germline, CDR1 is SGHRS and CDR2 YFSETQ. The CDR3 DNA is TGCGCCAGCAGCCCCTCTAGCGGGAACTACAATGAGCAGTTCTTC. Translated, it gives CASSPSSGNYNEQFF.

This clonotype was detected a few times. Here the CDR3 DNA reads TGTGCCAGCAGCTTAGAATGGGGCACTAGCGGAAACAATGAGCAGTTCTTC. This codes for CASSLEWGTSGNNEQFF. The chain links TRBV7-9 to TRBJ2-1, with 8 bases aligning to TRBD2. The length of the CDR3 is 17 residues. The junction had 10 bases not matched to a gene; V was cut back by 1 base and J by 5 bases. The germline gives CDR1 SEHNR, CDR2 FQNEAQ (reference sequence). The full variable domain, its missing parts supplied by reference TRBV7-9 and TRBJ2-1, is DTGVSQNPRHKITKRGQNVTFRCDPISEHNRLYWYRQTLGQGPEFLTYFQNEAQLEKSRLLSDRFSAERPKGSFSTLEIQRTEQGDSAMYLCASSLEWGTSGNNEQFFGPGTRLTVL.

This rearrangement joins TRBV25-1 to TRBJ1-2; 9 nucleotides match TRBD1. Germline V gives CDR1 MGHDK, CDR2 SYGVNS. The trim removed 3 bases at V and 4 bases at J, leaving 9 bases unmatched. This CDR3 has 16 residues. The CDR3, as DNA: TGTGCCAGCAGTGAGCGGGGGGACAGGGTCGGCTATGGCTACACCTTC. Translated: CASSERGDRVGYGYTF.

The table lists this clonotype with a few counts. The chain has TRBV7-2 and TRBJ2-7; 9 bases are a match to TRBD1. The V and J ends lost 5 bases and 5 bases, in that order; junction bases with no gene match: 7. Germline assignment: CDR1 SGHTA and CDR2 FQGNSA. This CDR3 spans 14 amino acids. CDR3 DNA sequence: TGTGCCAGCAGCGCGGACAGGGGACCCCACGAGCAGTACGTC. Translating gives CASSADRGPHEQYV.

This clonotype came up many times. V and J are TRBV6-1 and TRBJ2-6, with a weak D call TRBD1 (7 bases). Germline CDR1 and CDR2: MNHNS and SASEGT. Trimming cost V 7 bases and J 3 bases, with 16 bases left between them. The length of the CDR3 is 16 residues. The chain's CDR3 is CASTGRGTGGANVLTF. As DNA, the CDR3 is TGTGCCAGCACGGGCAGGGGGACTGGTGGGGCCAACGTCCTGACTTTC.